This T cell receptor beta chain appears in the sequencing data of a study of human T cells and chemical hapten exposure. General study results and limits: The study found that DPC sensitization did not change TCRs above 1 in 1000 frequency.

In regard to this clonotype: The antigen is undetermined.

TCRdb re-analysed the RACE reads in MiXCR, keeping a single row per CDR3 protein. The table records tens of thousands of distinct CDR3 sequences, approximately 9.9% of them present only once. Time point noted: pre-sensitization, week 0. Treatment reported: therapeutic diphenylcyclopropenone sensitization with weekly scalp DPC. Germline V lookup: CDR1 LGHNA, CDR2 YNFKEQ. V dropped 0 bases and J dropped 14 bases, with 14 bases sitting between them. The CDR3 extends over 14 amino acids. The chain links TRBV4-2 to TRBJ1-6; the D gene is possibly TRBD1 (5 bases). Sequences were derived from whole blood, sampled in connection with sensitization to the hapten diphenylcyclopropenone (DPC). The TCR originated in a woman between 40 and 55 years old with alopecia areata. Some clones in this sample may be carry-over from other donors' samples. The CDR3: CASSQDSGPWALHF. Written as DNA, the CDR3 is TGTGCCAGCAGCCAAGATTCGGGGCCGTGGGCCCTCCACTTT.